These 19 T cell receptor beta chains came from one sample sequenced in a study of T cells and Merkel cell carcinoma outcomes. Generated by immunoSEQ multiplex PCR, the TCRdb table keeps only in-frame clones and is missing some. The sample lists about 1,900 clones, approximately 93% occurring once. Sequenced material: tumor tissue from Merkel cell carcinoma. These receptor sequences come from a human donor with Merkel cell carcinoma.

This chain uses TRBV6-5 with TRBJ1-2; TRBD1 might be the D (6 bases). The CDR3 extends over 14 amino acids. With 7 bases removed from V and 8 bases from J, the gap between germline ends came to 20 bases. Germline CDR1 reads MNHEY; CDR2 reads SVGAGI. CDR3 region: CASIQGGGGTGYTF. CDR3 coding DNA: TGTGCCAGCATCCAAGGGGGAGGCGGTACGGGCTACACCTTC.

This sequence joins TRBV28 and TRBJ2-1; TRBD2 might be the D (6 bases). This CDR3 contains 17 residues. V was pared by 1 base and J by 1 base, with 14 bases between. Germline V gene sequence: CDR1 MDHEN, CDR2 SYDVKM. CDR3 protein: CASSLYRGSGSYNEQFF. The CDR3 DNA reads TGTGCCAGCAGTTTATATCGCGGTAGCGGATCCTACAATGAGCAGTTCTTC.

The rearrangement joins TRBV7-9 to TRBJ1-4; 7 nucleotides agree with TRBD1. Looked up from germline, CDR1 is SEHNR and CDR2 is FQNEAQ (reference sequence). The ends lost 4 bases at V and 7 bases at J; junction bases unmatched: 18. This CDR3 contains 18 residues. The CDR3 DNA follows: TGTGCCAGCAGCTCGTCTCGACAGGGAGTAAATCCGGGTGAAAAACTGTTTTTT. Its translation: CASSSSRQGVNPGEKLFF. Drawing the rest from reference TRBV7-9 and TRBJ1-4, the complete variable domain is DTGVSQNPRHKITKRGQNVTFRCDPISEHNRLYWYRQTLGQGPEFLTYFQNEAQLEKSRLLSDRFSAERPKGSFSTLEIQRTEQGDSAMYLCASSSSRQGVNPGEKLFFGSGTQLSVL.

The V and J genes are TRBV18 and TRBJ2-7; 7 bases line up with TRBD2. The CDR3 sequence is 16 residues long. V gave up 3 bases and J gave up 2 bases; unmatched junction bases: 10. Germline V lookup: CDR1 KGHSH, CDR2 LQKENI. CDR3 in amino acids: CASSPSGGGSPYEQYF. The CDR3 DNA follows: TGTGCCAGCTCACCGTCCGGGGGAGGGAGCCCCTACGAGCAGTACTTC.

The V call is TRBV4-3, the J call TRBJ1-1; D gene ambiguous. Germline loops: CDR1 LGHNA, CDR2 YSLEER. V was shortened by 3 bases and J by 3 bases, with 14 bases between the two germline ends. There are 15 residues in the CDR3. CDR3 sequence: CASSQVPGWDTEAFF. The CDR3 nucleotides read TGCGCCAGCAGCCAGGTCCCTGGATGGGACACTGAAGCTTTCTTT.

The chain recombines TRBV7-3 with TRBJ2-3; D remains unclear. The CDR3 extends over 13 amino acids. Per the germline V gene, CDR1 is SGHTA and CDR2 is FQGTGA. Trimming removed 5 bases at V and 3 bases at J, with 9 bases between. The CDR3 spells CASSLDRTDTQYF. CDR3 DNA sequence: TGTGCCAGCAGCCTCGATAGGACAGATACGCAGTATTTT. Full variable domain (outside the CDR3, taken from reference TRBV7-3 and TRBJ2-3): GAGVSQTPSNKVTEKGKYVELRCDPISGHTALYWYRQSLGQGPEFLIYFQGTGAADDSGLPNDRFFAVRPEGSVSTLKIQRTERGDSAVYLCASSLDRTDTQYFGPGTRLTVL.

CDR3 in amino acids: CASSLSSEGFNQPQHF. DNA for the CDR3: TGTGCCAGCAGCTTGTCGTCTGAGGGGTTCAATCAGCCCCAGCATTTT. The rearrangement joins TRBV7-9 to TRBJ1-5, with D perhaps TRBD1 (5 bases). The germline gives CDR1 SEHNR, CDR2 FQNEAQ (reference sequence). V dropped 3 bases and J dropped 3 bases, with 15 bases sitting between them. The CDR3 totals 16 residues.

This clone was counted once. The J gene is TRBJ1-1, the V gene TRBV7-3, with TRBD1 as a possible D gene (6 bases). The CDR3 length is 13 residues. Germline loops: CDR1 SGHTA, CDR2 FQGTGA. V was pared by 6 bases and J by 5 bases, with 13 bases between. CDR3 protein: CASRRNQGTEAFF. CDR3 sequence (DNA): TGTGCCAGCAGACGTAATCAGGGGACTGAAGCTTTCTTT.

This CDR3 reads CASSWDRLQVGTGELFF. Written as DNA, the CDR3 is TGCGCCAGTAGTTGGGACAGGTTGCAAGTGGGTACCGGGGAGCTGTTTTTT. The V gene is TRBV5-1, the J gene TRBJ2-2, with 8 bases that match TRBD1. The V and J ends lost 8 bases and 5 bases, in that order; junction bases with no gene match: 17. The germline V gene encodes CDR1 SGHRS and CDR2 YFSETQ. The CDR3 covers 17 residues. The full variable domain, completed using reference TRBV5-1 and TRBJ2-2, is KAGVTQTPRYLIKTRGQQVTLSCSPISGHRSVSWYQQTPGQGLQFLFEYFSETQRNKGNFPGRFSGRQFSNSRSEMNVSTLELGDSALYLCASSWDRLQVGTGELFFGEGSRLTVL.

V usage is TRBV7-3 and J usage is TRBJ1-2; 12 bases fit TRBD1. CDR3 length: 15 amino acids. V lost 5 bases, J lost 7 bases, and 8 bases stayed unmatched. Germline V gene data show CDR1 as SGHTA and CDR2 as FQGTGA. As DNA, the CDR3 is TGTGCCAGCAGCCCCAGGGGACAGGGGGCGGGTGGCTACACCTTC. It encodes CASSPRGQGAGGYTF.

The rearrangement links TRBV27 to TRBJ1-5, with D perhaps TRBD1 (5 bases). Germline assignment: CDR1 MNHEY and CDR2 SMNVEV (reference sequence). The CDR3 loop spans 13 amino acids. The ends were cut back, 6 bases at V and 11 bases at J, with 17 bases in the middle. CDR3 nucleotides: TGTGCCAGCAGCCCAGGGAGTAGGCTAGCCCAGCATTTT. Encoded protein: CASSPGSRLAQHF.

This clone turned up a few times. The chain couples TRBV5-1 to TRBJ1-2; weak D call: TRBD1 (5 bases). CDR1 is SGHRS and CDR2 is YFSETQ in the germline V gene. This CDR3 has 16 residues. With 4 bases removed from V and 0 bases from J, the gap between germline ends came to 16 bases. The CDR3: CASSPTGRAANYGYTF. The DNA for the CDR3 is TGCGCCAGCAGCCCAACGGGACGGGCAGCTAACTATGGCTACACCTTC.

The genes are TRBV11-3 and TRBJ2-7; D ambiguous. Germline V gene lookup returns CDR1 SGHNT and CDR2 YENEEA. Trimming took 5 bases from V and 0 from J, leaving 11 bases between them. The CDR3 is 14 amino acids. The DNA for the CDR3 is TGTGCCAGCAGCCCCCGACCCACCTCCTACGAGCAGTACTTC. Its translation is CASSPRPTSYEQYF.

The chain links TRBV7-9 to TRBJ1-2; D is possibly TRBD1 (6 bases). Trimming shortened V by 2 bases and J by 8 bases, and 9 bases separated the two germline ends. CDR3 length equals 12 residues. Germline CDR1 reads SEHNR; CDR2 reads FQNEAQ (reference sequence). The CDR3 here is CASSLQGWGYTF. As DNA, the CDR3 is TGTGCCAGCAGCTTACAGGGGTGGGGCTACACCTTC.

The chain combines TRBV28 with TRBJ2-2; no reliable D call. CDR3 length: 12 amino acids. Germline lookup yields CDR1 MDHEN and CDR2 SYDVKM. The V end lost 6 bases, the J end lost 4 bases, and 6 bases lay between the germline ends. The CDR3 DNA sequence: TGTGCCAGCAGGGGCAGCACCGGGGAGCTGTTTTTT. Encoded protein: CASRGSTGELFF. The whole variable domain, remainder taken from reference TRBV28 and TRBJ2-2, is DVKVTQSSRYLVKRTGEKVFLECVQDMDHENMFWYRQDPGLGLRLIYFSYDVKMKEKGDIPEGYSVSREKKERFSLILESASTNQTSMYLCASRGSTGELFFGEGSRLTVL.

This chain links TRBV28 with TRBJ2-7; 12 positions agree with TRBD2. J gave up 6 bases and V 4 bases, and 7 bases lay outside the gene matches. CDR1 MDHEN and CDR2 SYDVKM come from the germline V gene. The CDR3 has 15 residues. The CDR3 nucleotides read TGTGCCAGCAGTTCAAGGACTAGCGGGATAGGCGAGCAGTACTTC. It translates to CASSSRTSGIGEQYF.

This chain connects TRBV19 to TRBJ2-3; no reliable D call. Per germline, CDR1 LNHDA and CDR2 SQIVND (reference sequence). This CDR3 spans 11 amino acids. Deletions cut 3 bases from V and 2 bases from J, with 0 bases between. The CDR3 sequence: CASSITDTQYF. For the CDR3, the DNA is TGTGCCAGTAGTATCACAGATACGCAGTATTTT. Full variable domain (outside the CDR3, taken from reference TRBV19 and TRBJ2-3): DGGITQSPKYLFRKEGQNVTLSCEQNLNHDAMYWYRQDPGQGLRLIYYSQIVNDFQKGDIAEGYSVSREKKESFPLTVTSAQKNPTAFYLCASSITDTQYFGPGTRLTVL.

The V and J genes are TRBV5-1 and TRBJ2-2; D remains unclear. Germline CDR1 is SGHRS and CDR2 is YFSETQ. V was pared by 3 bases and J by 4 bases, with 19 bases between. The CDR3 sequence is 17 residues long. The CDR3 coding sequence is TGCGCCAGCAGCTGGTACCGGGTCGCACAAGTCACCGGGGAGCTGTTTTTT. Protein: CASSWYRVAQVTGELFF.

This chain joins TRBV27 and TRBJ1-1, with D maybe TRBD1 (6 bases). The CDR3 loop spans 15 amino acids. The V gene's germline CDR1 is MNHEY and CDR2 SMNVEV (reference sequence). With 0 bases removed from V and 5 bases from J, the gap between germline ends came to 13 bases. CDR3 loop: CASSLSIGGETEAFF. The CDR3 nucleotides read TGTGCCAGCAGTTTATCGATAGGGGGAGAAACTGAAGCTTTCTTT.